The 31 T cell receptor beta chains below all came from one sample that was sequenced in a study of graft-versus-host responses after intestinal transplantation. The protocol was immunoSEQ multiplex PCR, while the TCRdb copy is restricted to in-frame clones and leaves out a portion. The sample shows 74,000 or so clones, roughly 90% of them seen only once. The sequencing here drew on PBMCs, taken 98 days after intestinal transplantation. The receptors stem from a human patient who received an intestinal transplant, so some T cells may come from the graft donor.

The chain links TRBV2 to TRBJ2-3, with 8 nucleotides matching TRBD2. This CDR3 region has 15 residues. V shed 4 bases, J shed 0 bases, and the junction held 3 bases outside the gene matches. Germline V gene sequence: CDR1 SNHLY, CDR2 FYNNEI. The CDR3 region is CASSAGLASTDTQYF. The CDR3 DNA reads as TGTGCCAGCAGTGCTGGACTAGCTAGCACAGATACGCAGTATTTT.

The chain links TRBV5-1 to TRBJ1-1, with D possibly being TRBD1 (6 bases). This CDR3 has 17 residues. Trimming cost V 1 base and J 10 bases, with 26 bases left between them. The germline CDR1 and CDR2 sequences are SGHRS and YFSETQ. The DNA for the CDR3 is TGCGCCAGCAGCTTGTGGGTTTTTGGGGGCGGGATGGCTACAGCTTTCTTT. This codes for CASSLWVFGGGMATAFF.

The chain links TRBV28 to TRBJ1-1; 8 bases map to TRBD1. This CDR3 contains 14 residues. V lost 5 bases and J lost 4; bases outside the gene matches: 6. Germline-derived CDR1 and CDR2 are MDHEN and SYDVKM. The CDR3 nucleotides are TGTGCCAGCAGTCCACAGGGGGAGGGCACTGAAGCTTTCTTT. This encodes CASSPQGEGTEAFF.

This chain uses TRBV7-3 with TRBJ2-3; TRBD1 is a possible D gene (5 bases). The CDR3 consists of 17 residues. V dropped 2 bases and J dropped 6 bases, with 21 bases sitting between them. The germline V gene encodes CDR1 SGHTA and CDR2 FQGTGA. The CDR3 nucleotides read TGTGCCAGCAGCTTAGACGGATTAACAGGCCGTGGGGATACGCAGTATTTT. Translating gives CASSLDGLTGRGDTQYF.

The V gene is TRBV15, the J gene TRBJ1-1; D uncertain. Germline CDR1 and CDR2: LNHNV and YYDKDF (reference sequence). V was pared by 4 bases and J by 6 bases, with 12 bases between. CDR3 length equals 13 residues. DNA of the CDR3: TGTGCCACCAGCACCATACCCGGGGCTGAAGCTTTCTTT. Residues: CATSTIPGAEAFF.

The chain carries TRBV13 and TRBJ1-2, with 7 bases that match TRBD1. V dropped 4 bases and J dropped 0; count of bases not matched to a gene: 5. CDR3 size: 15 residues. Germline-derived CDR1 and CDR2 are PRHDT and FYEKMQ (reference sequence). The CDR3 coding sequence is TGTGCCAGCAGCTCCAACAGGGGTGCTAACTATGGCTACACCTTC. Amino acids: CASSSNRGANYGYTF.

The V and J genes are TRBV5-1 and TRBJ1-1; tentatively, D is TRBD1 (5 bases). CDR1 is SGHRS, CDR2 YFSETQ, per germline. V lost 0 bases to trimming and J lost 8 bases, with 11 bases between them. This CDR3 is 13 amino acids long. The CDR3 sequence: CASSLEGETEAFF. The CDR3 region has the DNA TGCGCCAGCAGCTTGGAAGGGGAGACAGAAGCTTTCTTT.

The J gene is TRBJ1-1, the V gene TRBV6-1; D is uncertain. Per the germline V gene, CDR1 is MNHNS and CDR2 is SASEGT. The V gene lost 7 bases and the J gene lost 1 base, with 10 bases spanning the gap. The CDR3 is 13 amino acids. Here the CDR3 reads CASTIKENTEAFF. The CDR3 DNA follows: TGTGCCAGCACTATAAAAGAGAACACTGAAGCTTTCTTT.

The V and J genes are TRBV28 and TRBJ2-7, with a tentative D call TRBD2 (6 bases). V was clipped by 3 bases and J by 0 bases, with 12 bases between them. This CDR3 spans 15 amino acids. Looked up from germline, CDR1 is MDHEN and CDR2 is SYDVKM. CDR3 residues: CASSFDGRSSYEQYF. CDR3 DNA sequence: TGTGCCAGCAGTTTTGACGGGAGAAGCTCCTACGAGCAGTACTTC.

The table lists this clone with a count of one. The chain uses TRBV6-5 and TRBJ2-7; D possibly corresponds to TRBD1 (6 bases). Per the germline V gene, CDR1 is MNHEY and CDR2 is SVGAGI. V was pared by 8 bases and J by 4 bases, with 12 bases between. The CDR3 extends over 12 amino acids. CDR3 region: CASEAGVYEQYF. Written as DNA, the CDR3 is TGTGCCAGCGAGGCAGGGGTATACGAGCAGTACTTC.

V and J are TRBV2 and TRBJ2-1, with D perhaps matching TRBD2 (6 bases). The germline CDR1 and CDR2 sequences are SNHLY and FYNNEI. The V gene lost 1 base and the J gene lost 9 bases, with 7 bases spanning the gap. CDR3 length equals 12 residues. Here the CDR3 DNA reads TGTGCCAGCAGTGAAGGGGGAGGTGAGCAGTTCTTC. Protein product: CASSEGGGEQFF.

The chain combines TRBV14 with TRBJ2-3; TRBD1 is a possible D gene (6 bases). Germline V lookup: CDR1 SGHDN, CDR2 FVKESK. Trimming left V 1 base short and J 3 bases short, with 14 bases between. There are 16 residues in the CDR3. The CDR3 is CASSQGTGSGTDTQYF. DNA for the CDR3: TGTGCCAGCAGCCAAGGTACAGGGTCCGGGACAGATACGCAGTATTTT.

The chain couples TRBV25-1 to TRBJ1-5; 9 bases map to TRBD1. The CDR3 extends over 13 amino acids. The V gene's germline CDR1 is MGHDK and CDR2 SYGVNS. The ends lost 8 bases at V and 6 bases at J; junction bases unmatched: 5. The chain's CDR3 is CASPGTGFQPQHF. The DNA of the CDR3 is TGTGCCAGCCCCGGGACAGGGTTTCAGCCCCAGCATTTT.

The chain employs TRBV21-1 and TRBJ2-7; the table's D gene call, TRBD2, was not cross checked with the DNA. TRBV21-1 is a documented pseudogene. This CDR3 spans 13 amino acids. CDR3 DNA: TGTGCCAGCAGCAACACCTCTAGCGGCGAGCAGTACTTC. Translation gives CASSNTSSGEQYF.

V is TRBV11-2 and J is TRBJ2-4; 8 bases are a match to TRBD2. Looked up from germline, CDR1 is SGHAT and CDR2 is FQNNGV. This CDR3 has 16 residues. V shed 5 bases and J 1 base; nucleotides not matched to a gene: 7. CDR3 DNA sequence: TGTGCCAGCAGCCCCCGAGCGGGAGTGGCCAAAAACATTCAGTACTTC. It is translated as CASSPRAGVAKNIQYF.

The genes are TRBV5-1 and TRBJ2-1; D is uncertain. The CDR3 loop spans 15 amino acids. Trimming removed 1 base at V and 4 bases at J, with 12 bases between. The V gene's germline CDR1 is SGHRS and CDR2 YFSETQ. CDR3 coding DNA: TGCGCCAGCAGCTTGAAGGTCAGTCAATACAATGAGCAGTTCTTC. Residues: CASSLKVSQYNEQFF. The full variable domain, its missing parts supplied by reference TRBV5-1 and TRBJ2-1, is KAGVTQTPRYLIKTRGQQVTLSCSPISGHRSVSWYQQTPGQGLQFLFEYFSETQRNKGNFPGRFSGRQFSNSRSEMNVSTLELGDSALYLCASSLKVSQYNEQFFGPGTRLTVL.

The CDR3: CASSVVGGSPDTQYF. CDR3 nucleotides: TGTGCCAGCAGCGTAGTGGGAGGGTCCCCAGATACGCAGTATTTT. The chain employs TRBV9 and TRBJ2-3; 7 bases are shared with TRBD2. V lost 0 bases and J lost 4; bases outside the gene matches: 5. In germline, CDR1 is SGDLS, CDR2 YYNGEE. The CDR3 totals 15 residues.

CDR3 sequence reads: CATDPGQNTGELFF. In DNA form, the CDR3 reads TGTGCCACCGACCCGGGACAGAACACCGGGGAGCTGTTTTTT. The chain employs TRBV28 and TRBJ2-2; possibly TRBD1 for D (6 bases). Germline-derived CDR1 and CDR2 are MDHEN and SYDVKM. Trimming removed 10 bases at V and 1 base at J, with 13 bases between. The CDR3 totals 14 residues.

This chain joins TRBV7-9 and TRBJ2-3, with TRBD2 matching over 8 bases. CDR3 length: 15 amino acids. V shed 2 bases, J shed 2 bases, and the junction held 3 bases outside the gene matches. Germline values: CDR1 SEHNR, CDR2 FQNEAQ (reference sequence). Here the CDR3 reads CASSLTAGATDTQYF. As DNA, the CDR3 is TGTGCCAGCAGCTTAACAGCGGGGGCCACAGATACGCAGTATTTT.

This chain uses TRBV5-1 with TRBJ1-4; the match to TRBD1 covers 9 bases. V shed 2 bases and J 8 bases; nucleotides not matched to a gene: 1. The CDR3 contains 13 residues. Germline values: CDR1 SGHRS, CDR2 YFSETQ. The CDR3 loop is CASSLTGGEKLFF. As DNA, the CDR3 is TGCGCCAGCAGCTTAACAGGGGGCGAAAAACTGTTTTTT.

CDR3 protein: CASSSTGNEQFF. Here the CDR3 DNA reads TGTGCCAGCAGTTCGACAGGGAATGAGCAGTTCTTC. The chain links TRBV6-6 to TRBJ2-1; 7 bases line up with TRBD1. The CDR3 is made up of 12 amino acids. V shed 4 bases and J 7 bases; nucleotides not matched to a gene: 1. CDR1 and CDR2 (germline): MNHNY, SVGAGI (reference sequence).

V gene TRBV29-1 combines with J gene TRBJ2-7; D gene uncertain. This CDR3 spans 12 amino acids. Germline values: CDR1 SQVTM, CDR2 ANQGSEA. V shed 3 bases and J shed 3 bases, with 9 bases lying between them. CDR3 coding DNA: TGCAGCGTTGATACAGAGAACTACGAGCAGTACTTC. Translating it yields CSVDTENYEQYF.

The chain links TRBV27 to TRBJ2-3; possibly TRBD1 for D (5 bases). This CDR3 is built from 14 residues. Germline loops: CDR1 MNHEY, CDR2 SMNVEV (reference sequence). Trimming took 5 bases from V and 5 from J, leaving 14 bases between them. The CDR3 nucleotides read TGTGCCAGCAGTGGTGGCAGGGTGGGAGATACGCAGTATTTT. It codes for CASSGGRVGDTQYF.

This chain links TRBV25-1 with TRBJ2-1; a possible D gene is TRBD2 (7 bases). Germline values: CDR1 MGHDK, CDR2 SYGVNS. Trimming stripped 7 bases from V and 5 bases from J, with 24 bases between. The CDR3 sequence is 17 residues long. The CDR3 sequence: CASTRHRVQRDNNEQFF. In DNA form, the CDR3 reads TGTGCCAGCACCCGTCACAGGGTCCAGCGGGACAACAATGAGCAGTTCTTC.

This rearrangement joins TRBV4-1 to TRBJ1-3, with D possibly matching TRBD1 (6 bases). V was cut by 4 bases and J by 2 bases, with 15 bases left in between. The CDR3 totals 16 residues. Germline V gene data show CDR1 as MGHRA and CDR2 as YSYEKL. The CDR3 reads CASSRLDRAPGNTIYF. The CDR3 DNA follows: TGCGCCAGCAGCCGACTGGACAGAGCGCCTGGAAACACCATATATTTT.

The chain employs TRBV28 and TRBJ1-2; tentative D call: TRBD1 (5 bases). V was pared by 5 bases and J by 9 bases, with 16 bases between. The CDR3 consists of 13 residues. Germline CDR1 and CDR2: MDHEN and SYDVKM. CDR3 in amino acids: CASSNGRDGSYTF. The CDR3 DNA reads as TGTGCCAGCAGTAATGGCAGGGACGGAAGCTACACCTTC.

This chain joins TRBV4-1 and TRBJ2-2; tentative D call: TRBD2 (6 bases). Germline values: CDR1 MGHRA, CDR2 YSYEKL. The germline V and J ends were trimmed by 0 bases and 6 bases, with 20 bases remaining between them. This CDR3 has 18 amino acids. The CDR3 region is CASSQDRVAVEPSGELFF. The CDR3 DNA sequence: TGCGCCAGCAGCCAAGATAGAGTAGCGGTGGAACCATCCGGGGAGCTGTTTTTT.

The V gene is TRBV6-6, the J gene TRBJ2-2; D is ambiguous. The CDR3 covers 15 residues. The V gene lost 0 bases and the J gene lost 4 bases, with 9 bases spanning the gap. Germline CDR1 MNHNY, CDR2 SVGAGI (reference sequence). CDR3 region: CASSYSLFGTGELFF. The CDR3 nucleotides read TGTGCCAGCAGTTACTCCCTTTTCGGCACCGGGGAGCTGTTTTTT.

The gene calls are TRBV28 and TRBJ2-7, with a tentative D call TRBD2 (5 bases). The CDR3 covers 16 residues. Germline values: CDR1 MDHEN, CDR2 SYDVKM. Trimming pared 10 bases from V and 5 bases from J, leaving 27 bases between. The CDR3 coding sequence is TGTGCCACCAACCCCCTTCGGGAAACACCCCTTAACGAGCAGTACTTC. Translating it yields CATNPLRETPLNEQYF.

The chain couples TRBV5-1 to TRBJ2-6, with D unresolved. The CDR3 has 17 residues. V dropped 1 base and J dropped 1 base, with 12 bases sitting between them. Germline CDR1 SGHRS, CDR2 YFSETQ. CDR3 coding DNA: TGCGCCAGCAGCTTGATGCCGGCAGCGTCTGGGGCCAACGTCCTGACTTTC. Translated: CASSLMPAASGANVLTF.

This rearrangement joins TRBV28 to TRBJ2-2; 8 bases fit TRBD1. The CDR3 covers 16 residues. Germline loops: CDR1 MDHEN, CDR2 SYDVKM. J lost 4 bases, V lost 6 bases, and 10 bases had no gene match. CDR3 sequence: CASSPVDREGTGELFF. DNA for the CDR3: TGTGCCAGCAGCCCGGTGGACAGGGAAGGCACCGGGGAGCTGTTTTTT.